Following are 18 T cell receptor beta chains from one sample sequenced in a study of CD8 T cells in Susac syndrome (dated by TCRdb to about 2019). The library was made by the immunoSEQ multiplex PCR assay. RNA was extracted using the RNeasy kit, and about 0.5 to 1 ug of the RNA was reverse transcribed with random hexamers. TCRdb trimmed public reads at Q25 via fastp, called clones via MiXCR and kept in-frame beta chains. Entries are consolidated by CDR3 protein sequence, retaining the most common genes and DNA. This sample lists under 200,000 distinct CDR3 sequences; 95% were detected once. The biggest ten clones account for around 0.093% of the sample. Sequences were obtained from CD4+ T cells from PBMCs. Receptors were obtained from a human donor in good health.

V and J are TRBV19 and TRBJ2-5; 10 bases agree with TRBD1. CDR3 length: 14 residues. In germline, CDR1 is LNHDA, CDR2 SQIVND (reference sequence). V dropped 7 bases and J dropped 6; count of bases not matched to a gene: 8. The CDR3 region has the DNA TGTGCCAGTAAACCCGGGACAGGGGCCCAGACCCAGTACTTC. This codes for CASKPGTGAQTQYF.

The CDR3 here is CASSSNLDRDYEQFF. The DNA for the CDR3 is TGTGCCAGCTCATCGAACTTGGACAGGGACTATGAGCAGTTCTTC. The gene calls are TRBV18 and TRBJ2-1, with 8 nucleotides matching TRBD1. CDR1 is KGHSH and CDR2 is LQKENI in the germline V gene. The length of the CDR3 is 15 residues. J gave up 8 bases and V 5 bases, and 11 bases lay outside the gene matches. Supplemented by reference TRBV18 and TRBJ2-1, the full variable domain reads NAGVMQNPRHLVRRRGQEARLRCSPMKGHSHVYWYRQLPEEGLKFMVYLQKENIIDESGMPKERFSAEFPKEGPSILRIQQVVRGDSAAYFCASSSNLDRDYEQFFGPGTRLTVL.

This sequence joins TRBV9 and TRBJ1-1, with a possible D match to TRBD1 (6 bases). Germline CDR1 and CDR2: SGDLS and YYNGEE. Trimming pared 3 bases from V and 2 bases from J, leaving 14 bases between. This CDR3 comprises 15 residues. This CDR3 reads CASSGRTEANTEAFF. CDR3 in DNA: TGTGCCAGCAGCGGAAGGACAGAAGCTAACACTGAAGCTTTCTTT.

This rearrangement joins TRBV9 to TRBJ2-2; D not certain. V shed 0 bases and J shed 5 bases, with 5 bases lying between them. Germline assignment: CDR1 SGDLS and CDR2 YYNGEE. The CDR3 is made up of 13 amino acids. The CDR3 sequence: CASSVDSTGELFF. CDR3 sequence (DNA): TGTGCCAGCAGCGTAGACAGTACCGGGGAGCTGTTTTTT. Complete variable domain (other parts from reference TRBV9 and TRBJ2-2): DSGVTQTPKHLITATGQRVTLRCSPRSGDLSVYWYQQSLDQGLQFLIQYYNGEERAKGNILERFSAQQFPDLHSELNLSSLELGDSALYFCASSVDSTGELFFGEGSRLTVL.

In DNA form, the CDR3 reads TGTGCCAGCAGCCAAGACAGGAATAATTCACCCCTCCACTTT. As protein: CASSQDRNNSPLHF. The chain employs TRBV3-1 and TRBJ1-6; D unclear. The germline V gene encodes CDR1 LGHDT and CDR2 YNNKEL (reference sequence). This CDR3 has 14 residues. Between the trimmed V and J ends, which lost 0 bases and 5 bases, there was a span of 5 bases.

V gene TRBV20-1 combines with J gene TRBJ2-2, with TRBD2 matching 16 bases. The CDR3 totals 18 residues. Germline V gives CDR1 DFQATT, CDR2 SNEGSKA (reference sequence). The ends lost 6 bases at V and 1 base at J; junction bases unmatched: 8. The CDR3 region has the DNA TGCAGTGCAGACCCGGGACTAGCGGGAGGGGGGAACACCGGGGAGCTGTTTTTT. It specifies CSADPGLAGGGNTGELFF.

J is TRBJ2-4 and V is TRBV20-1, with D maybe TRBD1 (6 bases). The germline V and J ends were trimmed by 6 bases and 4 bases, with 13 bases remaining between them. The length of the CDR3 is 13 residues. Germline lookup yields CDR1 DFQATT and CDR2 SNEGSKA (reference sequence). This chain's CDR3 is CSASDRIKNIQYF. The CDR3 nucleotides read TGCAGTGCCTCCGACAGGATTAAAAACATTCAGTACTTC.

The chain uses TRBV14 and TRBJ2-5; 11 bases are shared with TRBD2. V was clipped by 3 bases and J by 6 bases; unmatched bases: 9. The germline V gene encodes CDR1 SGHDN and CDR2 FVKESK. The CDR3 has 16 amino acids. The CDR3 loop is CASSHFGTSGRKTQYF. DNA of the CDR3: TGTGCCAGCAGCCACTTTGGAACTAGCGGGAGAAAGACCCAGTACTTC. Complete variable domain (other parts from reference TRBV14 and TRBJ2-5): EAGVTQFPSHSVIEKGQTVTLRCDPISGHDNLYWYRRVMGKEIKFLLHFVKESKQDESGMPNNRFLAERTGGTYSTLKVQPAELEDSGVYFCASSHFGTSGRKTQYFGPGTRLLVL.

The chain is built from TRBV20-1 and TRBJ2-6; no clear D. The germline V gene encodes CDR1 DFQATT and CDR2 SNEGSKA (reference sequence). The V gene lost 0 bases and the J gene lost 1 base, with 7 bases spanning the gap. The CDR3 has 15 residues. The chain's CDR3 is CSARDWASGANVLTF. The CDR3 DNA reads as TGCAGTGCTAGAGATTGGGCTTCTGGGGCCAACGTCCTGACTTTC.

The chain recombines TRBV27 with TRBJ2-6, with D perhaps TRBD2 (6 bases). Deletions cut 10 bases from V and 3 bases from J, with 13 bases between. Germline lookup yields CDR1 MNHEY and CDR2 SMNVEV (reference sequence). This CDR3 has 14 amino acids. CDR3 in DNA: TGTGCCACCCTGGAGGGCATTGGGGCCAACGTCCTGACTTTC. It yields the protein CATLEGIGANVLTF.

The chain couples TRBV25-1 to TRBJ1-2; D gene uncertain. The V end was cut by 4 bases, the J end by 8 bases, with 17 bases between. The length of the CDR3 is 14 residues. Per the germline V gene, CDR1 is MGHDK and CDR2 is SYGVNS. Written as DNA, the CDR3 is TGTGCCAGCAGTGTACCGGGTACCTATCAGGGCTACACCTTC. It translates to CASSVPGTYQGYTF.

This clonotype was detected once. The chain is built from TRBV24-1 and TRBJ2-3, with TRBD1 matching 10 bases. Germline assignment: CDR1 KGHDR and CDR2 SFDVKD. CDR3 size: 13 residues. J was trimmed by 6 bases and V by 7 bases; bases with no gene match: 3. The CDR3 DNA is TGTGCCACCAGAGGACAGGGGGAGGATACGCAGTATTTT. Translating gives CATRGQGEDTQYF.

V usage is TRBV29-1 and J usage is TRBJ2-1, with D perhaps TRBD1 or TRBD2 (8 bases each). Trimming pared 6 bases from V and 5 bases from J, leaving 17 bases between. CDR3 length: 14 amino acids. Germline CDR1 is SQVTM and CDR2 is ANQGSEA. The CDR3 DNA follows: TGCAGCGTAGTAGCGGGACAGGAAAACAATGAGCAGTTCTTC. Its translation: CSVVAGQENNEQFF.

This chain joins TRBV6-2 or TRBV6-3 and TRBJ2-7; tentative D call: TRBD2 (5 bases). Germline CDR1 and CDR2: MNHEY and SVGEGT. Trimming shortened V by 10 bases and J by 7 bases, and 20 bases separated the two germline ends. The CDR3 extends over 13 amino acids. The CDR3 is CAIRGSSADEQYF. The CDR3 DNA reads TGTGCCATCAGAGGGAGTAGTGCGGATGAGCAGTACTTC.

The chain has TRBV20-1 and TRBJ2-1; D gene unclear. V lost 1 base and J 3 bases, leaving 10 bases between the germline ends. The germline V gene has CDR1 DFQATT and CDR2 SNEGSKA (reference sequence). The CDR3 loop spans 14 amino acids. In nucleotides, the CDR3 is TGCAGTGCTAGAGTCACAGCATACTACAATGAGCAGTTCTTC. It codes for CSARVTAYYNEQFF.

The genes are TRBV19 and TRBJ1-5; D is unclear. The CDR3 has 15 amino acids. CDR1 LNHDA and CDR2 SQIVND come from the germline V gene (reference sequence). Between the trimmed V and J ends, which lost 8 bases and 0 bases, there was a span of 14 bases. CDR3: CASRRGPDSNQPQHF. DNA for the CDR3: TGTGCCAGTCGAAGAGGGCCCGATAGCAATCAGCCCCAGCATTTT.

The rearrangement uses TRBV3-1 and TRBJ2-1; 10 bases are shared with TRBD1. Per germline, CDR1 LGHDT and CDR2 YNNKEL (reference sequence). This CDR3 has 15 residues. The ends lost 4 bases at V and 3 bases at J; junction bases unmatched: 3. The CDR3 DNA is TGTGCCAGCAGCCCCTGGACAGGGGGCTACAATGAGCAGTTCTTC. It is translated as CASSPWTGGYNEQFF.

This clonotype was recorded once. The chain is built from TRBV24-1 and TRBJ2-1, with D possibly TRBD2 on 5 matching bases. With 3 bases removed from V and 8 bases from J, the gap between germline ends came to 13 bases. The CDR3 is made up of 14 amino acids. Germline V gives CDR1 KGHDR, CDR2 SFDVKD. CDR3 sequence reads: CATSDPQRSDEQFF. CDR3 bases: TGTGCCACCAGTGATCCTCAGCGGTCCGATGAGCAGTTCTTC.